The 21 T cell receptor beta chains below all came from one sample that was sequenced in a study of shared clonotypes between healthy human individuals. The table came from immunoSEQ multiplex PCR; TCRdb's copy has only in-frame clones and leaves some out. This table has about 2.4 million clones, more than 85% appearing once. Input material: naive CD4+ T cells from PBMCs. Described subset: CD45RA+ positively selected. These receptor sequences come from a man younger than 35 in good health. Some clones in this sample may be carry-over from other donors' samples.

This rearrangement joins TRBV6-6 to TRBJ2-7; TRBD2 aligns across 12 bases. Germline loops: CDR1 MNHNY, CDR2 SVGAGI (reference sequence). V was clipped by 5 bases and J by 6 bases; unmatched bases: 5. The CDR3 contains 14 residues. CDR3 DNA sequence: TGTGCCAGCAGTCGACTAGCGGGAGTCACCGAGCAGTACTTC. It encodes CASSRLAGVTEQYF.

The chain links TRBV7-9 to TRBJ2-3; maybe TRBD1 (6 bases). V lost 4 bases and J 1 base, leaving 12 bases between the germline ends. Looked up from germline, CDR1 is SEHNR and CDR2 is FQNEAQ (reference sequence). The CDR3 contains 15 residues. The DNA of the CDR3 is TGTGCCAGCAGCTATGGGGACATCGGCACAGATACGCAGTATTTT. Encoded protein: CASSYGDIGTDTQYF.

The rearrangement joins TRBV19 to TRBJ1-2; maybe TRBD1 (5 bases). V was clipped by 7 bases and J by 8 bases, with 14 bases between them. CDR1 is LNHDA, CDR2 SQIVND, per germline (reference sequence). This CDR3 region has 12 residues. CDR3 loop: CASTGAGLGYTF. The CDR3 DNA sequence: TGTGCCAGTACCGGGGCAGGCTTGGGCTACACCTTC. Looking up the rest from reference TRBV19 and TRBJ1-2 gives the full variable domain: DGGITQSPKYLFRKEGQNVTLSCEQNLNHDAMYWYRQDPGQGLRLIYYSQIVNDFQKGDIAEGYSVSREKKESFPLTVTSAQKNPTAFYLCASTGAGLGYTFGSGTRLTVV.

The chain couples TRBV30 to TRBJ1-3, with a tentative D call TRBD1 (5 bases). The V gene lost 0 bases and the J gene lost 2 bases, with 11 bases spanning the gap. The V gene's germline CDR1 is GTSNPN and CDR2 SVGIG (reference sequence). The CDR3 extends over 15 amino acids. The CDR3 coding sequence is TGTGCCTGGAGTGTGAAGGGGCCACCTGGAAACACCATATATTTT. Protein product: CAWSVKGPPGNTIYF.

This clone was recorded a few times. V and J are TRBV19 and TRBJ2-6, with 8 bases matching TRBD1. Germline CDR1 and CDR2: LNHDA and SQIVND (reference sequence). CDR3 length: 18 residues. Trimming removed 3 bases from V and 0 bases from J; junction bases left unmatched: 7. The CDR3 loop is CASSMLTGAISGANVLTF. The CDR3, as DNA: TGTGCCAGTAGTATGTTGACAGGGGCTATCTCTGGGGCCAACGTCCTGACTTTC.

This chain uses TRBV5-1 with TRBJ2-1; 8 bases line up with TRBD1. This CDR3 spans 15 amino acids. Trimming removed 5 bases from V and 1 base from J; junction bases left unmatched: 5. The germline CDR1 and CDR2 sequences are SGHRS and YFSETQ. This CDR3 is CASRAQGASYNEQFF. Here the CDR3 DNA reads TGCGCCAGCAGGGCGCAGGGGGCGTCCTACAATGAGCAGTTCTTC.

The J gene is TRBJ1-2, the V gene TRBV28, with D uncertain. Trimming took off 8 bases at V and 4 bases at J, with 11 bases between the two ends. Per germline, CDR1 MDHEN and CDR2 SYDVKM. This CDR3 spans 12 amino acids. CDR3 in amino acids: CASQGSGYGYTF. CDR3 DNA: TGTGCCAGCCAAGGGAGCGGCTATGGCTACACCTTC.

A remark on this clone: The same CDR3 also results from other DNA sequences found in this sample. The CDR3 nucleotides read TGTGCCAGCAGCTTAGAAGGAGGGCGAGGCTACACCTTC. This encodes CASSLEGGRGYTF. This rearrangement joins TRBV7-9 to TRBJ1-2; no clear D gene. The CDR3 length is 13 residues. The germline CDR1 and CDR2 sequences are SEHNR and FQNEAQ (reference sequence). The V gene lost 1 base and the J gene lost 8 bases, with 11 bases spanning the gap.

In regard to this clone: The same CDR3 arises from other DNA sequences in this sample as well. The V gene is TRBV28, the J gene TRBJ2-3; perhaps TRBD1 as D (8 bases). Trimming shortened V by 8 bases and J by 3 bases, and 12 bases separated the two germline ends. Germline V CDR1 and CDR2: MDHEN, SYDVKM. The CDR3 length is 13 residues. CDR3 residues: CASGQGGTDTQYF. In nucleotides, the CDR3 is TGTGCCAGCGGACAGGGAGGGACAGATACGCAGTATTTT.

V gene TRBV5-5 combines with J gene TRBJ2-3, with 7 bases aligning to TRBD2. The CDR3 contains 15 residues. Trimming cost V 7 bases and J 6 bases; bases outside gene matches: 14. Germline V CDR1 and CDR2: SGHKS, YYEKEE (reference sequence). In DNA, the CDR3 is TGTGCCAGCTCCCGGGAGGCGGGATCTAGGGATACGCAGTATTTT. It yields the protein CASSREAGSRDTQYF.

CDR3 sequence reads: CASSRPTGGSYEQYF. Written as DNA, the CDR3 is TGTGCCAGCAGCCGCCCGACAGGGGGAAGCTACGAGCAGTACTTC. The J gene is TRBJ2-7, the V gene TRBV5-4; 9 positions match TRBD1. Germline lookup yields CDR1 SGHNT and CDR2 YYREEE (reference sequence). The CDR3 is 15 residues long. The trim removed 4 bases at V and 3 bases at J, leaving 8 bases unmatched.

This chain joins TRBV7-6 and TRBJ2-3; 8 nucleotides line up with TRBD2. The CDR3 is 15 residues long. Per the germline V gene, CDR1 is SGHVS and CDR2 is FNYEAQ. V lost 8 bases to trimming and J lost 2 bases; unmatched junction nucleotides: 9. CDR3 sequence (DNA): TGTGCCAGCCGGGTAGCGGGACTTCCCACAGATACGCAGTATTTT. It specifies CASRVAGLPTDTQYF. Drawing the rest from reference TRBV7-6 and TRBJ2-3, the complete variable domain is GAGVSQSPRYKVTKRGQDVALRCDPISGHVSLYWYRQALGQGPEFLTYFNYEAQQDKSGLPNDRFSAERPEGSISTLTIQRTEQRDSAMYRCASRVAGLPTDTQYFGPGTRLTVL.

This chain's CDR3 is CASSPDHRVRSYEQYF. CDR3 bases: TGCGCCAGCAGCCCAGATCACAGGGTGAGGTCCTACGAGCAGTACTTC. This chain joins TRBV5-1 and TRBJ2-7; a possible D gene is TRBD1 (6 bases). Trimming cost V 4 bases and J 1 base, with 18 bases left between them. The CDR3 contains 16 residues. Germline V gene data show CDR1 as SGHRS and CDR2 as YFSETQ.

The V call is TRBV9, the J call TRBJ2-7, with TRBD1 matching over 7 bases. Trimming removed 4 bases from V and 1 base from J; junction bases left unmatched: 5. There are 14 residues in the CDR3. The germline V gene encodes CDR1 SGDLS and CDR2 YYNGEE. In nucleotides, the CDR3 is TGTGCCAGCAGCAAGACAGGGCAATCCTACGAGCAGTACTTC. As protein: CASSKTGQSYEQYF.

This clone was observed once. The V and J genes are TRBV7-3 and TRBJ1-1; TRBD1 aligns across 7 bases. J lost 3 bases, V lost 4 bases, and 11 bases had no gene match. From germline, CDR1 is SGHTA and CDR2 FQGTGA. This CDR3 comprises 16 residues. The chain's CDR3 is CASSSLGGQSYTEAFF. The CDR3 coding sequence is TGTGCCAGCAGCTCCCTAGGGGGACAGTCCTACACTGAAGCTTTCTTT.

The rearrangement links TRBV4-3 to TRBJ1-1; maybe TRBD1 (6 bases). V lost 1 base and J lost 0, with 12 bases in between. The germline gives CDR1 LGHNA, CDR2 YSLEER. CDR3 size: 16 residues. The CDR3 spells CASSQVGAGVNTEAFF. The DNA for the CDR3 is TGCGCCAGCAGCCAAGTTGGGGCAGGGGTGAACACTGAAGCTTTCTTT.

The CDR3 is CASSIWSQTYGYTF. In nucleotides, the CDR3 is TGTGCCAGTAGTATCTGGTCACAAACCTATGGCTACACCTTC. V usage is TRBV19 and J usage is TRBJ1-2; no clear D gene. CDR1 and CDR2 from the germline V gene are LNHDA and SQIVND (reference sequence). V shed 3 bases and J shed 4 bases, with 12 bases lying between them. There are 14 residues in the CDR3.

The CDR3 protein is CASSSLMGLNQPQHF. The CDR3 DNA sequence: TGTGCCAGCAGTTCCCTTATGGGGCTGAATCAGCCCCAGCATTTT. V is TRBV28 and J is TRBJ1-5, with TRBD1 as a possible D gene (5 bases). CDR1 and CDR2 from the germline V gene are MDHEN and SYDVKM. Trimming shortened V by 4 bases and J by 4 bases, and 14 bases separated the two germline ends. CDR3 length equals 15 residues.

The chain links TRBV2 to TRBJ1-1; D gene uncertain. Trimming took off 8 bases at V and 3 bases at J, with 13 bases between the two ends. The CDR3 runs to 13 residues. Germline-derived CDR1 and CDR2 are SNHLY and FYNNEI. The CDR3 bases are TGTGCCAGCTTAAGGATACGGGACACTGAAGCTTTCTTT. The encoded protein is CASLRIRDTEAFF.

V usage is TRBV7-3 and J usage is TRBJ2-2; TRBD2 matches 16 bases. Germline V gene sequence: CDR1 SGHTA, CDR2 FQGTGA. This CDR3 has 17 residues. Losses at the gene ends were 4 bases for V and 5 bases for J; bases not matched to a gene: 4. For the CDR3, the DNA is TGTGCCAGCAGCTCGGGACTAGCGGGAGGGGGTACCGGGGAGCTGTTTTTT. Translating it yields CASSSGLAGGGTGELFF.

Comment on this clone: This sample includes further DNA sequences coding for the same CDR3. In nucleotides, the CDR3 is TGTGCCAGCAGCTTATTAGGGGAGGGTGAGCAGTTCTTC. Translated: CASSLLGEGEQFF. V is TRBV7-3 and J is TRBJ2-1, with 7 nucleotides matching TRBD2. Germline V gene lookup returns CDR1 SGHTA and CDR2 FQGTGA. This CDR3 is built from 13 residues. V shed 2 bases, J shed 9 bases, and the junction held 4 bases outside the gene matches.